This T cell receptor (beta chain) was profiled in a study of T cell clonality in common variable immunodeficiency. The CDR3 runs 15 residues. Per the germline V gene, CDR1 is SGHVS and CDR2 is FQNEAQ. V lost 4 bases, J lost 4 bases, and 7 bases stayed unmatched. Caucasian heritage predominated among both patients and controls. This clone was seen more than once but under ten times. Its antigen is unknown. The read terminates 3 residues ahead of where the CDR3 ends, so the germline J gene completes it. Broader study findings: Common variable immunodeficiency TCR beta sequences reportedly had fewer deletions and N-nucleotide insertions.

Libraries were prepared by immunoSEQ multiplex PCR; TCRdb keeps only in-frame clonotypes and omits some of them. The sample contains 50,000 to 60,000 clones, none occurring once; 1.8% lies in the top ten. Sequenced sample: peripheral blood mononuclear cells. The sequence was collected from a person aged 18 to 70 in good health. This chain links TRBV7-8 with TRBJ1-2; 9 bases are shared with TRBD1. The part of the CDR3 DNA that was read is TGTGCCAGCAGCTCACAGGGGGCAGCCACCTATGGC. Translated: CASSSQGAATYG. The whole CDR3 protein reads CASSSQGAATYGYTF.